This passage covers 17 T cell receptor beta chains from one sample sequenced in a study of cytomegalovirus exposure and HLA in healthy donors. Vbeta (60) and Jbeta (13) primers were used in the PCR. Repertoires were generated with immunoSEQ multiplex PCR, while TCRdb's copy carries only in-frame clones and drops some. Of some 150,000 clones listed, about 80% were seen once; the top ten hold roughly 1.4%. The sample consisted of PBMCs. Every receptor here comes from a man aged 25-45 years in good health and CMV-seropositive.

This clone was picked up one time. The CDR3 spells CASSVDGGDEQFF. The CDR3 bases are TGTGCCAGCAGTGTCGACGGGGGGGATGAGCAGTTCTTC. The chain employs TRBV6-4 and TRBJ2-1; 8 bases agree with TRBD2. Germline values: CDR1 MRHNA, CDR2 SNTAGT. There are 13 residues in the CDR3. V dropped 4 bases and J dropped 8; count of bases not matched to a gene: 4.

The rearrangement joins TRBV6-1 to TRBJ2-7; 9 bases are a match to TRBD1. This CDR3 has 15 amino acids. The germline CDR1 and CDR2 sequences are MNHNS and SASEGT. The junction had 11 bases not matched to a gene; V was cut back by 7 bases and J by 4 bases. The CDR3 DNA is TGTGCCAGCACTAAGGGGGGACAGGGACCGTACGAGCAGTACTTC. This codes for CASTKGGQGPYEQYF.

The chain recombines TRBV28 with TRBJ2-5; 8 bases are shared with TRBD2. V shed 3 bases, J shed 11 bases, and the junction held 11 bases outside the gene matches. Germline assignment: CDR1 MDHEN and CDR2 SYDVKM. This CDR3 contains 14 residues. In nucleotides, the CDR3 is TGTGCCAGCAGTTTTCGGGGGGGGGCTAGGGAGCAGTACTTC. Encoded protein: CASSFRGGAREQYF.

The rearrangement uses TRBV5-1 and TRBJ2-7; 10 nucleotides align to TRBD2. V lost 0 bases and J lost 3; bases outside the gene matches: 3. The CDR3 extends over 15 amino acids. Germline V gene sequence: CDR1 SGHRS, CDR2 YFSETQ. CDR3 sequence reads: CASSLDTSGVYEQYF. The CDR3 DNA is TGCGCCAGCAGCTTGGATACTAGCGGGGTCTACGAGCAGTACTTC.

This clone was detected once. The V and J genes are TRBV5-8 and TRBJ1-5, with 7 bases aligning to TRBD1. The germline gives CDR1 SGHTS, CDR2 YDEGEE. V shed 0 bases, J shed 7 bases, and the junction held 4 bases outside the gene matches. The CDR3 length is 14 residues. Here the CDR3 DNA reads TGTGCCAGCAGCTTGGCAGGGGGAGGACAGCCCCAGCATTTT. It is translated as CASSLAGGGQPQHF.

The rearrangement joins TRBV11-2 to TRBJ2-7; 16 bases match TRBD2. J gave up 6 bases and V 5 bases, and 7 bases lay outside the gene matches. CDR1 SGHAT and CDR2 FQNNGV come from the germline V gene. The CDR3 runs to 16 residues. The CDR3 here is CASSPAGTSGRGEQYF. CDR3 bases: TGTGCCAGCAGCCCGGCAGGGACTAGCGGGAGGGGCGAGCAGTACTTC. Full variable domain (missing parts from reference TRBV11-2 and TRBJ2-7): EAGVAQSPRYKIIEKRQSVAFWCNPISGHATLYWYQQILGQGPKLLIQFQNNGVVDDSQLPKDRFSAERLKGVDSTLKIQPAKLEDSAVYLCASSPAGTSGRGEQYFGPGTRLTVT.

The chain's CDR3 is CASSLMTGMNTEAFF. Here the CDR3 DNA reads TGTGCCAGCAGTCTTATGACAGGAATGAACACTGAAGCTTTCTTT. The chain employs TRBV6-6 and TRBJ1-1; D perhaps matches TRBD1 (6 bases). CDR1 and CDR2 from the germline V gene are MNHNY and SVGAGI (reference sequence). Trimming removed 5 bases at V and 0 bases at J, with 13 bases between. CDR3 length equals 15 residues.

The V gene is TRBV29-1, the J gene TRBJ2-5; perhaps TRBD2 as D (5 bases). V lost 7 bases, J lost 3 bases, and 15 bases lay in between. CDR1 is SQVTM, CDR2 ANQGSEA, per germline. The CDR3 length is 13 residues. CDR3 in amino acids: CSGRPTGKETQYF. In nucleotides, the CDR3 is TGCAGCGGGAGACCGACCGGGAAAGAGACCCAGTACTTC.

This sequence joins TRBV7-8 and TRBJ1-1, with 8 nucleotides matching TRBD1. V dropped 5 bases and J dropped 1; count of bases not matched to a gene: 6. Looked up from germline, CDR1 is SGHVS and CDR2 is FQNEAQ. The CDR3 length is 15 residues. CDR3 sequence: CASSRRQGRNTEAFF. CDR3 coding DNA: TGTGCCAGCAGCAGAAGACAGGGGAGGAACACTGAAGCTTTCTTT.

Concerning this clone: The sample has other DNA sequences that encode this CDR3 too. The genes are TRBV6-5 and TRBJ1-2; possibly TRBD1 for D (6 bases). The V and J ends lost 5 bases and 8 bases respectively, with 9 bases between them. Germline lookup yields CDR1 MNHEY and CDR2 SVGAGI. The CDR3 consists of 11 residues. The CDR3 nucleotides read TGTGCCAGCAGTACAGGGTACGGCTACACCTTC. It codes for CASSTGYGYTF.

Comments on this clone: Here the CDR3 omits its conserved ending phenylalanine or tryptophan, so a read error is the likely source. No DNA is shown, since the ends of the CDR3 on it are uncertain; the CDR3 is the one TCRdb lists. The CDR3 is CASNIHRHIS. This chain uses TRBV5-4 with TRBJ1-4; TRBD1 is the table's D call, not checked against the DNA. Germline CDR1 is SGHNT and CDR2 is YYREEE (reference sequence). The CDR3 spans 10 amino acids, including both terminal residues.

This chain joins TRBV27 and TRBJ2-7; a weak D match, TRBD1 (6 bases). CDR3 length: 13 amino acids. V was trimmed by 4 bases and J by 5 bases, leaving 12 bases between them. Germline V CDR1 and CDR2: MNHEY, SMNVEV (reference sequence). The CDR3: CASSYNRVHEQYF. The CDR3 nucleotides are TGTGCCAGCAGTTACAACAGGGTCCACGAGCAGTACTTC.

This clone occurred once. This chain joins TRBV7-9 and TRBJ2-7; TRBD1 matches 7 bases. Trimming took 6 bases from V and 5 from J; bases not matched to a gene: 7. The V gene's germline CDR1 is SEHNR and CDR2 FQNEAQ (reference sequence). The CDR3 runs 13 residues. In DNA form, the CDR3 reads TGTGCCAGCAGACTGACAGGGAGAGACGAGCAGTACTTC. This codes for CASRLTGRDEQYF.

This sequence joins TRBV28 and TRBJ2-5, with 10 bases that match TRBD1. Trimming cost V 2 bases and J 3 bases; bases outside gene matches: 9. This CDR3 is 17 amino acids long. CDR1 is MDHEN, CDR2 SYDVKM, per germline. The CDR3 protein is CASSLMLGTGVEETQYF. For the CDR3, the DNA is TGTGCCAGCAGTTTAATGTTGGGGACAGGGGTTGAAGAGACCCAGTACTTC.

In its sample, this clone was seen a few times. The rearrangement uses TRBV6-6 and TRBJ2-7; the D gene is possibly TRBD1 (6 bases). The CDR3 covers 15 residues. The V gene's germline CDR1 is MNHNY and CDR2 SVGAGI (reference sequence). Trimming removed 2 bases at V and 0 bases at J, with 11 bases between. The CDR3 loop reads CASSYGQGHSYEQYF. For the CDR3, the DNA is TGTGCCAGCAGTTACGGGCAGGGGCACTCCTACGAGCAGTACTTC.

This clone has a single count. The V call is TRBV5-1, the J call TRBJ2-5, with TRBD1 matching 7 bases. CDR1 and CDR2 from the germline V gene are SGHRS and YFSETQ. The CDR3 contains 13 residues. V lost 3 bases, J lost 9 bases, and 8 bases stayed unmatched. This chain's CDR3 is CASSSTGSGSQYF. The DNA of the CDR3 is TGCGCCAGCAGCTCGACAGGGTCAGGGTCCCAGTACTTC.

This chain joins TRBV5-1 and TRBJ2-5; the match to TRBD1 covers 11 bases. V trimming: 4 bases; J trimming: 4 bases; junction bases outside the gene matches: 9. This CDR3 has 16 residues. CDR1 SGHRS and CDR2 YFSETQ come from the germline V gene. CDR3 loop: CASSDRTGGAGETQYF. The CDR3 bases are TGCGCCAGCAGCGACCGGACAGGGGGCGCGGGAGAGACCCAGTACTTC.